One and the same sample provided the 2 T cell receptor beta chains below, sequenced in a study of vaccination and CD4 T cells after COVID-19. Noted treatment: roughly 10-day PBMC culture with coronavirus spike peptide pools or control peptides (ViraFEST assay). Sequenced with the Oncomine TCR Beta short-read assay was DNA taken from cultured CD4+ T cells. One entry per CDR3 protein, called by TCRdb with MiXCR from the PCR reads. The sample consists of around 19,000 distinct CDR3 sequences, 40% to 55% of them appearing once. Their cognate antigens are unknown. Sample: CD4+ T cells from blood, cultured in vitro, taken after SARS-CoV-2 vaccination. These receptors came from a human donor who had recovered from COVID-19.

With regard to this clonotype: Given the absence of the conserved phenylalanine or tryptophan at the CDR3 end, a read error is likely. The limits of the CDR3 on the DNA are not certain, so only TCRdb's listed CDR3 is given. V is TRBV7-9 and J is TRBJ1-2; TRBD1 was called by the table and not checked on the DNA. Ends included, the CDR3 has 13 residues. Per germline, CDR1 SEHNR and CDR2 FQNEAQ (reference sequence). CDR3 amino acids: CASSLEGRHFLTL.

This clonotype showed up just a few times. The chain's CDR3 is CASSETTSGGTDTQYF. CDR3 bases: TGTGCCAGCAGCGAAACGACTAGCGGGGGCACAGATACGCAGTATTTT. The chain carries TRBV6-1 and TRBJ2-3; TRBD2 matches 11 bases. The CDR3 is 16 residues long. The germline V gene has CDR1 MNHNS and CDR2 SASEGT. Germline trimming cut 6 bases from V and 1 base from J; bases unmatched to any gene: 6.